Below, 13 T cell receptor beta chains from the same sample are listed, as sequenced in a study of OX40 agonist ivuxolimab in advanced cancers. Sequencing was performed with immunoSEQ multiplex PCR; in TCRdb, only in-frame clones are kept and a portion is missing. The sample consists of tens of thousands of clones, about 84% of them appearing once. The material was CD4+ or CD8+ T cells sorted from blood, obtained in a trial of the OX40 agonist ivuxolimab. The origin of the receptors is an adult with an advanced solid tumor such as melanoma, head and neck, liver or kidney cancer.

This rearrangement joins TRBV4-2 to TRBJ2-3; 8 bases map to TRBD2. The CDR3 totals 16 residues. Trimming took 2 bases from V and 1 from J; bases not matched to a gene: 5. Germline values: CDR1 LGHNA, CDR2 YNFKEQ. The CDR3 DNA sequence: TGTGCCAGCAGCCAACAATGGCGGGGGGGCACAGATACGCAGTATTTT. Its protein is CASSQQWRGGTDTQYF.

This clone was seen a handful of times. This chain joins TRBV7-2 and TRBJ1-2; TRBD1 might be the D (5 bases). V was pared by 5 bases and J by 4 bases, with 11 bases between. CDR3 length: 13 amino acids. The germline V gene encodes CDR1 SGHTA and CDR2 FQGNSA. CDR3 sequence reads: CASSRQSSYGYTF. DNA for the CDR3: TGTGCCAGCAGCCGACAGTCCTCCTATGGCTACACCTTC.

The rearrangement joins TRBV27 to TRBJ1-2, with TRBD1 as a possible D gene (6 bases). Germline V gene lookup returns CDR1 MNHEY and CDR2 SMNVEV (reference sequence). Between the trimmed V and J ends, which lost 4 bases and 7 bases, there was a span of 16 bases. The CDR3 length is 14 residues. CDR3 region: CASSSNTGTGGYTF. Written as DNA, the CDR3 is TGTGCCAGCAGTTCTAATACAGGGACCGGTGGCTACACCTTC.

The V call is TRBV7-3, the J call TRBJ2-1; possibly TRBD1 or TRBD2 for D (5 bases each). Germline CDR1 is SGHTA and CDR2 is FQGTGA. V lost 1 base and J 6 bases, leaving 7 bases between the germline ends. This CDR3 is built from 13 residues. CDR3 nucleotide sequence: TGTGCCAGCAGCTTAAGGGGGTTCAATGAGCAGTTCTTC. It codes for CASSLRGFNEQFF.

This chain uses TRBV5-1 with TRBJ2-2; D ambiguous. The CDR3 sequence is 14 residues long. V lost 0 bases, J lost 2 bases, and 5 bases lay in between. Germline V gene data show CDR1 as SGHRS and CDR2 as YFSETQ. CDR3 protein: CASSLVENTGELFF. DNA for the CDR3: TGCGCCAGCAGCTTGGTAGAAAACACCGGGGAGCTGTTTTTT.

The chain uses TRBV7-9 and TRBJ1-6; D call uncertain. Germline V gene sequence: CDR1 SEHNR, CDR2 FQNEAQ (reference sequence). This CDR3 contains 15 residues. The ends were cut back, 2 bases at V and 10 bases at J, with 15 bases in the middle. CDR3 sequence: CASSLSPSNGSPLHF. CDR3 coding DNA: TGTGCCAGCAGCTTATCCCCCTCAAACGGGTCACCCCTCCACTTT.

The chain employs TRBV7-9 and TRBJ1-2; 11 bases line up with TRBD1. V was clipped by 4 bases and J by 4 bases; unmatched bases: 5. The CDR3 length is 15 residues. Germline V CDR1 and CDR2: SEHNR, FQNEAQ (reference sequence). The CDR3 here is CASSSGDRGSYGYTF. The CDR3, as DNA: TGTGCCAGCAGCTCCGGGGACAGGGGGAGCTATGGCTACACCTTC.

The CDR3 protein is CASSLGWGQGGSTEAFF. CDR3 nucleotides: TGCGCCAGCAGCTTGGGATGGGGACAGGGGGGATCAACTGAAGCTTTCTTT. The chain joins TRBV5-1 to TRBJ1-1, with 11 positions matching TRBD1. Germline CDR1 is SGHRS and CDR2 is YFSETQ. With 0 bases clipped from V and 5 bases from J, the junction kept 9 bases outside the gene matches. The CDR3 is made up of 17 amino acids.

This chain joins TRBV5-1 and TRBJ2-5; D is uncertain. The V gene's germline CDR1 is SGHRS and CDR2 YFSETQ. V was cut by 6 bases and J by 1 base, with 7 bases left in between. CDR3 length equals 12 residues. The CDR3 DNA sequence: TGCGCCAGCACCGCCAGCCAAGAGACCCAGTACTTC. Amino acids: CASTASQETQYF. Based on the CDR3 plus reference TRBV5-1 and TRBJ2-5, the full variable domain is KAGVTQTPRYLIKTRGQQVTLSCSPISGHRSVSWYQQTPGQGLQFLFEYFSETQRNKGNFPGRFSGRQFSNSRSEMNVSTLELGDSALYLCASTASQETQYFGPGTRLLVL.

The genes are TRBV30 and TRBJ2-2; D might be TRBD2 (7 bases). V was cut by 0 bases and J by 0 bases, with 11 bases left in between. The germline V gene has CDR1 GTSNPN and CDR2 SVGIG (reference sequence). The CDR3 loop spans 16 amino acids. The DNA for the CDR3 is TGTGCCTGGAGTGTATACGGGGGGCCGAACACCGGGGAGCTGTTTTTT. This sequence encodes CAWSVYGGPNTGELFF.

The J gene is TRBJ1-6, the V gene TRBV6-5; 7 positions agree with TRBD1. Losses at the gene ends were 6 bases for V and 7 bases for J; bases not matched to a gene: 9. The V gene's germline CDR1 is MNHEY and CDR2 SVGAGI. The CDR3 runs 15 residues. CDR3 in amino acids: CASRRQGTVNSPLHF. CDR3 sequence (DNA): TGTGCCAGCAGAAGACAGGGTACGGTGAATTCACCCCTCCACTTT.

This clone came up once. Within the sample, other DNA sequences also encode this same CDR3. The V and J genes are TRBV5-1 and TRBJ2-2; 8 bases agree with TRBD2. Trimming took 2 bases from V and 1 from J; bases not matched to a gene: 1. CDR3 size: 15 residues. Looked up from germline, CDR1 is SGHRS and CDR2 is YFSETQ. Here the CDR3 DNA reads TGCGCCAGCAGCTTCGCGGGGGGGAACACCGGGGAGCTGTTTTTT. It encodes CASSFAGGNTGELFF.

This sequence joins TRBV19 and TRBJ1-2, with D tentatively TRBD1 (5 bases). The CDR3 runs 13 residues. CDR1 and CDR2 (germline): LNHDA, SQIVND (reference sequence). Trimming took 2 bases from V and 2 from J, leaving 6 bases between them. CDR3 sequence: CASSIHRNYGYTF. As DNA, the CDR3 is TGTGCCAGTAGTATACACAGGAACTATGGCTACACCTTC.